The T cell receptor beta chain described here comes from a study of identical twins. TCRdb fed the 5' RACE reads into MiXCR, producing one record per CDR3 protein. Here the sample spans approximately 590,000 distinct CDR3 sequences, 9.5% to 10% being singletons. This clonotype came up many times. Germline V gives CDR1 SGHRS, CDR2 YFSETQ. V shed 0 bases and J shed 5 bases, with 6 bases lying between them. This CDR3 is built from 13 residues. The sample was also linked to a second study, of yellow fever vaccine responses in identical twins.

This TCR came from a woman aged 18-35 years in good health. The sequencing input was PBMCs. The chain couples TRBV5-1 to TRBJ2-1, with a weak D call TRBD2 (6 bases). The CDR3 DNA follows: TGCGCCAGCAGCTTGGGGACTAACAATGAGCAGTTCTTC. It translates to CASSLGTNNEQFF.